Given below is one T cell receptor beta chain in context. Its cognate antigen is unknown. Sequenced by immunoSEQ multiplex PCR; TCRdb stores in-frame clones only, minus some. The data show just over 60,000 clones, 92% seen once. The sampling schedule covered blood at baseline, cycle 4 day 1, and cycle 7 day 1. The sample belongs to a study of OX40 agonist ivuxolimab in advanced cancers. General study points: At 0.1 to 3.0 mg/kg and by week 6, CD4+ and CD8+ T cells in the blood had expanded clonally. In general, CD8+ T cells held more expanded clones than CD4+ did, on average.

Germline lookup yields CDR1 SGHRS and CDR2 YFSETQ. This CDR3 spans 14 amino acids. Trimming at V came to 4 bases and at J to 2 bases, leaving 4 bases not matched to a gene. The material was CD4+ or CD8+ T cells sorted from blood, obtained in a trial of the OX40 agonist ivuxolimab. The V call is TRBV5-1, the J call TRBJ2-7; 9 nucleotides match TRBD1. This TCR was recovered from an adult with an advanced solid tumor such as melanoma, head and neck, liver or kidney cancer. The CDR3 sequence: CASSRGQGPYEQYF. The DNA of the CDR3 is TGCGCCAGCAGCAGGGGACAGGGTCCCTACGAGCAGTACTTC.